The clone carrying this TCR beta chain showed up just a few times. These data are taken from a study of T-cell reconstitution after alpha-beta-depleted transplantation in children. Researchers prepared the TCRbeta library using unique molecular identifiers, the study reports. TCRdb analysed the PCR reads with MiXCR anew, one entry per CDR3 protein. The repertoire holds about 460,000 distinct CDR3 sequences, with under 15% as singletons. CDR1 and CDR2 (germline): SGHKS, YYEKEE (reference sequence). The germline V and J ends were trimmed by 0 bases and 7 bases, with 11 bases remaining between them. The CDR3 sequence is 15 residues long.

This clonotype originated in a human donor who donated a stem cell graft to a child with combined immunodeficiency. Sequencing used PBMCs from the stem cell graft donor, obtained from the stem cell graft. J is TRBJ1-6 and V is TRBV5-5, with a weak D call TRBD1 (5 bases). The CDR3 sequence: CASSLEGFQNSPLHF. CDR3 nucleotides: TGTGCCAGCAGCTTGGAGGGGTTTCAGAATTCACCCCTCCACTTT.